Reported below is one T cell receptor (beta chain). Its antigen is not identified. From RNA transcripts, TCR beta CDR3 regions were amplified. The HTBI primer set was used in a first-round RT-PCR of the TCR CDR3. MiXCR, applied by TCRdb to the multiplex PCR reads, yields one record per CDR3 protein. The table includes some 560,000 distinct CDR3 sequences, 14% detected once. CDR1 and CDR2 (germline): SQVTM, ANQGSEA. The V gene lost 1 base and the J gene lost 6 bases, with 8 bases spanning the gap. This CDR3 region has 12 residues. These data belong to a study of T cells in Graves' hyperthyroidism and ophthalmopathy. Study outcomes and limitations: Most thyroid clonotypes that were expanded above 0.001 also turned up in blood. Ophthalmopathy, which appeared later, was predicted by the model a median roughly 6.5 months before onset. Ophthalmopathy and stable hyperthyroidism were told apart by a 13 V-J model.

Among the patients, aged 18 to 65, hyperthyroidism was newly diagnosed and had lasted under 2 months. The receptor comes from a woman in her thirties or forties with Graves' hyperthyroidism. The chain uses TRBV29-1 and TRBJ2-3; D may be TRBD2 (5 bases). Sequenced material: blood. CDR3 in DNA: TGCAGCGTTGAAGTATTAGCGGATACGCAGTATTTT. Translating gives CSVEVLADTQYF.